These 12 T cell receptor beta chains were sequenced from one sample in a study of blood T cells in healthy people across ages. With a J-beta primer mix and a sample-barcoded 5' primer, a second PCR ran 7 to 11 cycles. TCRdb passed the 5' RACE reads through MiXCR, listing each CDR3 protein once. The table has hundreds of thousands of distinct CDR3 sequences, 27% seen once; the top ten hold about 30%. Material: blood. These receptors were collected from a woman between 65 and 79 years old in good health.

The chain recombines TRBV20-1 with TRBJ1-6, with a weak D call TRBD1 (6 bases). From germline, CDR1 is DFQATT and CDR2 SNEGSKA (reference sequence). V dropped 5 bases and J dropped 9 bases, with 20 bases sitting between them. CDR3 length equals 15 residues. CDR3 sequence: CSALDQTGKGSPLHF. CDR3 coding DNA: TGCAGTGCTCTGGATCAGACAGGCAAGGGTTCACCCCTCCACTTT.

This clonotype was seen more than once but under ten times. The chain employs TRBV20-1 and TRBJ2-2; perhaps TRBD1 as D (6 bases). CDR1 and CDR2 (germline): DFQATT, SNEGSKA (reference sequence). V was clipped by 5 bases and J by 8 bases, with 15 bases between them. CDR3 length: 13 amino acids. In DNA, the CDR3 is TGCAGTGCTGTGACAGGTCCGGGGGGGGAGCTGTTTTTT. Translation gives CSAVTGPGGELFF.

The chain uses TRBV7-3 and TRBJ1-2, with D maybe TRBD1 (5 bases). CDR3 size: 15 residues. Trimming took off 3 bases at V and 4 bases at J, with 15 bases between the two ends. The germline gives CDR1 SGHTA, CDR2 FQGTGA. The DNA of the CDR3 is TGTGCCAGCAGCTTGGAGCCAGGGTCGGCCTATGGCTACACCTTC. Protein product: CASSLEPGSAYGYTF.

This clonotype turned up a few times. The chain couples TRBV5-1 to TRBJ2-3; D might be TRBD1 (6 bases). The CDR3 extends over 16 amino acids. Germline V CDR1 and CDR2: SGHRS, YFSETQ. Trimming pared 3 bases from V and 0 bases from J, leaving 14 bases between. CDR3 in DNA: TGCGCCAGCAGCTCAGGGGTCGGTTCGAGCACAGATACGCAGTATTTT. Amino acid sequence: CASSSGVGSSTDTQYF. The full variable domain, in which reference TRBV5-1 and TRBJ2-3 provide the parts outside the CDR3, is KAGVTQTPRYLIKTRGQQVTLSCSPISGHRSVSWYQQTPGQGLQFLFEYFSETQRNKGNFPGRFSGRQFSNSRSEMNVSTLELGDSALYLCASSSGVGSSTDTQYFGPGTRLTVL.

CDR3: CASSYSDTGALRYGYTF. As DNA, the CDR3 is TGTGCCAGCAGTTACTCGGACACAGGGGCCCTTCGCTATGGCTACACCTTC. The chain joins TRBV6-5 to TRBJ1-2; 7 nucleotides match TRBD1. The CDR3 consists of 17 residues. Germline V lookup: CDR1 MNHEY, CDR2 SVGAGI. Trimming took 0 bases from V and 4 from J; bases not matched to a gene: 11.

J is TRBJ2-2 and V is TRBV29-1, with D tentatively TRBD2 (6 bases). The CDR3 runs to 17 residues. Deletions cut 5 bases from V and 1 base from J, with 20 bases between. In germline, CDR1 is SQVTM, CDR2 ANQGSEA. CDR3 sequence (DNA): TGCAGCGTTACTGTGAGGGCTGGGACTGTGAACACCGGGGAGCTGTTTTTT. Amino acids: CSVTVRAGTVNTGELFF.

CDR3 nucleotide sequence: TGTGCCAGCAGGGTGGACCGCCCGGGCGAGCAGTACTTC. It is translated as CASRVDRPGEQYF. V usage is TRBV28 and J usage is TRBJ2-7; D gene uncertain. This CDR3 contains 13 residues. V shed 6 bases and J shed 6 bases, with 15 bases lying between them. The germline V gene has CDR1 MDHEN and CDR2 SYDVKM.

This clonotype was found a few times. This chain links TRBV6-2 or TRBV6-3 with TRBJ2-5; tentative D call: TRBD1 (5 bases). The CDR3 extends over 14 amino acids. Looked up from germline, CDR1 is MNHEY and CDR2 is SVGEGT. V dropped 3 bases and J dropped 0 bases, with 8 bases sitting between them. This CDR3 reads CASSYTGYQETQYF. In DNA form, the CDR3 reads TGTGCCAGCAGTTATACAGGCTACCAAGAGACCCAGTACTTC.

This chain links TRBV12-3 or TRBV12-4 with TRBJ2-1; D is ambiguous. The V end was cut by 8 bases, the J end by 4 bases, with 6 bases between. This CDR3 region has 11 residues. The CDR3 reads CASGFYNEQFF. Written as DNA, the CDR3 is TGTGCCAGCGGGTTTTACAATGAGCAGTTCTTC.

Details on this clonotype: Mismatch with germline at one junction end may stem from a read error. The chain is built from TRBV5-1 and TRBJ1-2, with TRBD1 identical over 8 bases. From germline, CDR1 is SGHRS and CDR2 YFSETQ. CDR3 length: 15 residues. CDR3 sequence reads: CVSSLDGQGNYGYTF. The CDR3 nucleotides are TGCGTCAGCAGCTTGGACGGACAGGGAAACTATGGCTACACCTTC. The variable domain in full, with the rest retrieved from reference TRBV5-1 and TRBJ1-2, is KAGVTQTPRYLIKTRGQQVTLSCSPISGHRSVSWYQQTPGQGLQFLFEYFSETQRNKGNFPGRFSGRQFSNSRSEMNVSTLELGDSALYLCVSSLDGQGNYGYTFGSGTRLTVV.

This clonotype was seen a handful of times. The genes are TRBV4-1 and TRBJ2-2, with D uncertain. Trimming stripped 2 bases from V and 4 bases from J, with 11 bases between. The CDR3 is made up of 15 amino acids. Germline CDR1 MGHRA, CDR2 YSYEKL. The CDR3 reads CASSQTTLFTGELFF. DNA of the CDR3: TGCGCCAGCAGCCAAACTACTTTATTCACCGGGGAGCTGTTTTTT.

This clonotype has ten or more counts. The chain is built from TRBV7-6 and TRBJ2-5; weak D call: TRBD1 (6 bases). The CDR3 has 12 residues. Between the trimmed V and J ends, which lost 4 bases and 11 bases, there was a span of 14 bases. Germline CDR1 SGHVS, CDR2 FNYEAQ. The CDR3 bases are TGTGCCAGCAGCTCGCATTCAGGGGAGCAGTACTTC. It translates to CASSSHSGEQYF. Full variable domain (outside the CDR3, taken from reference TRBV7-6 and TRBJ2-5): GAGVSQSPRYKVTKRGQDVALRCDPISGHVSLYWYRQALGQGPEFLTYFNYEAQQDKSGLPNDRFSAERPEGSISTLTIQRTEQRDSAMYRCASSSHSGEQYFGPGTRLLVL.